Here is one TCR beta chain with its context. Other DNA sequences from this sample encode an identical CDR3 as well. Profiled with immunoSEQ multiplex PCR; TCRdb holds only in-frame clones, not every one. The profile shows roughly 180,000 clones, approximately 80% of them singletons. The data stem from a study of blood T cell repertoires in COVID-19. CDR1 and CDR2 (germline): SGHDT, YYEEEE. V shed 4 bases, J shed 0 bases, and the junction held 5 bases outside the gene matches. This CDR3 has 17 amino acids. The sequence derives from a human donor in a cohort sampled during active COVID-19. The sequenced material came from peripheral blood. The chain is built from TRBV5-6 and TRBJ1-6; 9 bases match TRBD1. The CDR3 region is CASSLGQGSSYNSPLHF. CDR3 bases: TGTGCCAGCAGCCTGGGACAGGGAAGCTCCTATAATTCACCCCTCCACTTT.